These T cell receptor beta chains were read from a single sample in a study of response to subunit inactivated influenza vaccine. TCRdb ran MiXCR on the RT-PCR reads and lists one entry per CDR3 protein. This sample has 500,000 to 650,000 distinct CDR3 sequences; 7.6% occur once, and the top ten carry over 10%. The source was PBMCs from blood, collected approximately 25 months after vaccination. The receptors derive from a man between 50 and 75 years old who received an inactivated influenza vaccine. CDR3s include the opening cysteine and the closing phenylalanine or tryptophan. D genes are given only for firm matches. Only part of the rows carry a size: once, few, many, or a class if the clone is expanded.

cdr3_nt: TGTGCCAGCAGCGTAGAGGTGGACACCCGCGCCCAGTACTTC; cdr3_aa: CASSVEVDTRAQYF; j_call: TRBJ2-5; v_call: TRBV9; d_call: -; clone_size: few
cdr3_nt: TGTGCCAGCAGCCACCCTCGGGGGGAGCTGTTTTTT; cdr3_aa: CASSHPRGELFF; j_call: TRBJ2-2; v_call: TRBV3-1; d_call: -; clone_size: many
cdr3_nt: TGCAGTGCTGAGGACACCCTAGACGAGCAGTACTTC; cdr3_aa: CSAEDTLDEQYF; j_call: TRBJ2-7; v_call: TRBV20-1; d_call: -; clone_size: few
cdr3_nt: TGCGCCAGCAGGTACGGGACGGAGAACACCGGGGAGCTGTTTTTT; cdr3_aa: CASRYGTENTGELFF; j_call: TRBJ2-2; v_call: TRBV5-1; d_call: -; clone_size: -
cdr3_nt: TGTGCCAGCAGCTTGGACGCGGGCTCTGGGGCCAACGTCCTGACTTTC; cdr3_aa: CASSLDAGSGANVLTF; j_call: TRBJ2-6; v_call: TRBV6-1; d_call: -; clone_size: many
cdr3_nt: TGTGCCAGCAGCCCTCAGGGTACTGGAAACACCATATATTTT; cdr3_aa: CASSPQGTGNTIYF; j_call: TRBJ1-3; v_call: TRBV7-9; d_call: -; clone_size: few
cdr3_nt: TGCAGCGTTTCACTAGCGGGGGGGCCTGGCATTCAGTACTTC; cdr3_aa: CSVSLAGGPGIQYF; j_call: TRBJ2-4; v_call: TRBV29-1; d_call: TRBD2; clone_size: many
cdr3_nt: TGTGCCAGCAGCTCCAGCTTGGGGGGTTACGGTGTAAGTCCCCACGAGCAGTACTTC; cdr3_aa: CASSSSLGGYGVSPHEQYF; j_call: TRBJ2-7; v_call: TRBV11-1; d_call: -; clone_size: many
cdr3_nt: TGTGCCAGTACCTACGGGCGTAGCTCCTACAATGAGCAGTTCTTC; cdr3_aa: CASTYGRSSYNEQFF; j_call: TRBJ2-1; v_call: TRBV6-2/TRBV6-3; d_call: -; clone_size: -
cdr3_nt: TGTGCCACCAGTGATTTGGGGCGGGCCGGGGAGCTGTTTTTT; cdr3_aa: CATSDLGRAGELFF; j_call: TRBJ2-2; v_call: TRBV24-1; d_call: -; clone_size: few
cdr3_nt: TGTGCCTGGAGCGGGACAGGGAGAGAGCAGTACTTC; cdr3_aa: CAWSGTGREQYF; j_call: TRBJ2-7; v_call: TRBV30; d_call: TRBD1; clone_size: -
cdr3_nt: TGTGCCAGCAGTGATGCGGTCCAAGAGACCCAGTACTTC; cdr3_aa: CASSDAVQETQYF; j_call: TRBJ2-5; v_call: TRBV25-1; d_call: -; clone_size: -
cdr3_nt: TGCAGTGCTGGGGGACTAGCGGAGAACGAGCAGTACTTC; cdr3_aa: CSAGGLAENEQYF; j_call: TRBJ2-7; v_call: TRBV20-1; d_call: TRBD2; clone_size: -
cdr3_nt: TGCGCCAGCAGCTTGGAACGTTCTGGGGCCAACGTCCTGACTTTC; cdr3_aa: CASSLERSGANVLTF; j_call: TRBJ2-6; v_call: TRBV5-1; d_call: -; clone_size: -
cdr3_nt: TGTGCCAGCAGTTTGGAAGTGGCTAGCGAATCAGAGACCCAGTACTTC; cdr3_aa: CASSLEVASESETQYF; j_call: TRBJ2-5; v_call: TRBV28; d_call: -; clone_size: -
cdr3_nt: TGTGCCACCAGTGTCATGGGGCTGGGCACAGATACGCAGTATTTT; cdr3_aa: CATSVMGLGTDTQYF; j_call: TRBJ2-3; v_call: TRBV24-1; d_call: -; clone_size: few
cdr3_nt: TGTGCCAGCAGTGGACCGGGACAGACTAACTATGGCTACACCTTC; cdr3_aa: CASSGPGQTNYGYTF; j_call: TRBJ1-2; v_call: TRBV6-1; d_call: TRBD1; clone_size: many
cdr3_nt: TGTGCCAGCAGCTTGATCCCAGGACTGACGACCTACGAGCAGTACTTC; cdr3_aa: CASSLIPGLTTYEQYF; j_call: TRBJ2-7; v_call: TRBV5-6; d_call: -; clone_size: -
cdr3_nt: TGTGCCAGCAGTCCTTGGCGGAGCCTAATCTACAATGAGCAGTTCTTC; cdr3_aa: CASSPWRSLIYNEQFF; j_call: TRBJ2-1; v_call: TRBV12-3/TRBV12-4; d_call: -; clone_size: few
cdr3_nt: TGCAGTGCTAGACCCACTAGCAATCAGCCCCAGCATTTT; cdr3_aa: CSARPTSNQPQHF; j_call: TRBJ1-5; v_call: TRBV20-1; d_call: -; clone_size: -
cdr3_nt: TGTGCCAGCAGCGGAGAGGGAGCTTCCTACGAGCAGTACTTC; cdr3_aa: CASSGEGASYEQYF; j_call: TRBJ2-7; v_call: TRBV7-2; d_call: -; clone_size: few
cdr3_nt: TGTGCCAGCAGTTCTTTACGTGGCCAACACCCTTCTAACAATGAGCAGTTCTTC; cdr3_aa: CASSSLRGQHPSNNEQFF; j_call: TRBJ2-1; v_call: TRBV12-3/TRBV12-4; d_call: -; clone_size: -
cdr3_nt: TGCGCCAGCTCGTTGGATTTTGCTGCCCAGTACTTC; cdr3_aa: CASSLDFAAQYF; j_call: TRBJ2-5; v_call: TRBV5-1; d_call: -; clone_size: -
cdr3_nt: TGTGCCAGCAGCTTAGTCCCTCTGGTCGATACGCAGTATTTT; cdr3_aa: CASSLVPLVDTQYF; j_call: TRBJ2-3; v_call: TRBV7-9; d_call: -; clone_size: few
cdr3_nt: TGTGCCACCACTCGGACAGCGAACACTGAAGCTTTCTTT; cdr3_aa: CATTRTANTEAFF; j_call: TRBJ1-1; v_call: TRBV7-8; d_call: -; clone_size: many
cdr3_nt: TGTGCCAGCAGGACGGGAGGGGGGAATGAGCAGTTCTTC; cdr3_aa: CASRTGGGNEQFF; j_call: TRBJ2-1; v_call: TRBV6-2/TRBV6-3; d_call: TRBD2; clone_size: few
cdr3_nt: TGTGCCAGCAGCTATAGCGGGGGGGCCTCCTACAATGAGCAGTTCTTC; cdr3_aa: CASSYSGGASYNEQFF; j_call: TRBJ2-1; v_call: TRBV11-2; d_call: TRBD2; clone_size: -
cdr3_nt: TGTGCCATCAGTGGCGGACTAGCGGGATCCTACGAGCAGTACTTC; cdr3_aa: CAISGGLAGSYEQYF; j_call: TRBJ2-7; v_call: TRBV10-3; d_call: TRBD2; clone_size: -
cdr3_nt: TGTGCCACCAGGGGACAGCTCTACGAGCAGTACTTC; cdr3_aa: CATRGQLYEQYF; j_call: TRBJ2-7; v_call: TRBV15; d_call: TRBD1; clone_size: -
cdr3_nt: TGTGCCAGCAGCCCGGAGGGGAATCAGCCCCAGCATTTT; cdr3_aa: CASSPEGNQPQHF; j_call: TRBJ1-5; v_call: TRBV7-2; d_call: -; clone_size: many
cdr3_nt: TGCGCCAGCAGCCAAGATTGGGGTTCTGAAGCTTTCTTT; cdr3_aa: CASSQDWGSEAFF; j_call: TRBJ1-1; v_call: TRBV4-1; d_call: -; clone_size: many
cdr3_nt: TGTGCCAGCAGTGAATCGCGGCGAGCGGGATACAATGAGCAGTTCTTC; cdr3_aa: CASSESRRAGYNEQFF; j_call: TRBJ2-1; v_call: TRBV2; d_call: TRBD2; clone_size: -
cdr3_nt: TGTGCCAGCAGTCCCCTAGCGGGACTAGCCAAAAACATTCAGTACTTC; cdr3_aa: CASSPLAGLAKNIQYF; j_call: TRBJ2-4; v_call: TRBV27; d_call: TRBD2; clone_size: -
cdr3_nt: TGTGCCAGCAGTTTGGGCCTTCGATCGGGCTACACCTTC; cdr3_aa: CASSLGLRSGYTF; j_call: TRBJ1-2; v_call: TRBV27; d_call: -; clone_size: few
cdr3_nt: TGTGCCAGCAGGGGGGAACAGACAAACTACAATGAGCAGTTCTTC; cdr3_aa: CASRGEQTNYNEQFF; j_call: TRBJ2-1; v_call: TRBV2; d_call: -; clone_size: few
cdr3_nt: TGCAGTGCTAGCGGGAGGCCTCAAGAGACCCAGTACTTC; cdr3_aa: CSASGRPQETQYF; j_call: TRBJ2-5; v_call: TRBV20-1; d_call: TRBD2; clone_size: -
cdr3_nt: TGTGCCAGCACAGGGGGCCCTTTCAAAAACATTCAGTACTTC; cdr3_aa: CASTGGPFKNIQYF; j_call: TRBJ2-4; v_call: TRBV7-2; d_call: TRBD1; clone_size: -
cdr3_nt: TGTGCCAGCAGCTCCGCCGGGACTAGCGGATACAATGAGCAGTTCTTC; cdr3_aa: CASSSAGTSGYNEQFF; j_call: TRBJ2-1; v_call: TRBV7-9; d_call: TRBD2; clone_size: -
cdr3_nt: TGCAGTGCTAGACCCCGTGTTGGTGCCTACGAGCAGTACTTC; cdr3_aa: CSARPRVGAYEQYF; j_call: TRBJ2-7; v_call: TRBV20-1; d_call: -; clone_size: -
cdr3_nt: TGTGCCAGCAGCTCGGACGGCTCTGGGGCCAACGTCCTGACTTTC; cdr3_aa: CASSSDGSGANVLTF; j_call: TRBJ2-6; v_call: TRBV5-5; d_call: -; clone_size: many
cdr3_nt: TGCAGTGCTAGAGCTTATAGCGGGAGGCAGGCAGATACGCAGTATTTT; cdr3_aa: CSARAYSGRQADTQYF; j_call: TRBJ2-3; v_call: TRBV20-1; d_call: TRBD2; clone_size: -
cdr3_nt: TGTGCCAGCAGCTTGAGAAGGGACATCGGAGCTGAAGCTTTCTTT; cdr3_aa: CASSLRRDIGAEAFF; j_call: TRBJ1-1; v_call: TRBV5-4; d_call: -; clone_size: many
cdr3_nt: TGTGCCAGCAGCGGTCGAGAGACAGGCTCGGCCGGGGAGCTGTTTTTT; cdr3_aa: CASSGRETGSAGELFF; j_call: TRBJ2-2; v_call: TRBV28; d_call: -; clone_size: -
cdr3_nt: TGTGCCAGCAGCCCCGGACAGGGGAGTTCACCCCTCCACTTT; cdr3_aa: CASSPGQGSSPLHF; j_call: TRBJ1-6; v_call: TRBV7-9; d_call: TRBD1; clone_size: many
cdr3_nt: TGCGCCAGCAGCCAATGGACAGGGACCTACGAGCAGTACTTC; cdr3_aa: CASSQWTGTYEQYF; j_call: TRBJ2-7; v_call: TRBV4-3; d_call: TRBD1; clone_size: many
cdr3_nt: TGCAGTGTTAGAGCCGTGGGCAATCAGCCCCAGCATTTT; cdr3_aa: CSVRAVGNQPQHF; j_call: TRBJ1-5; v_call: TRBV20-1; d_call: -; clone_size: -
cdr3_nt: TGTGCCAGCAGCTTTGGAGCTGAGGCTGGAAACACCATATATTTT; cdr3_aa: CASSFGAEAGNTIYF; j_call: TRBJ1-3; v_call: TRBV7-2; d_call: -; clone_size: -
cdr3_nt: TGTGCCAGCAGCCATACTCGCTCTGGAAACACCATATATTTT; cdr3_aa: CASSHTRSGNTIYF; j_call: TRBJ1-3; v_call: TRBV7-9; d_call: -; clone_size: -
cdr3_nt: TGTGCCAGCCTCGGCGGGGCCGCGAGAGGGCAGTTCTTC; cdr3_aa: CASLGGAARGQFF; j_call: TRBJ2-1; v_call: TRBV11-2; d_call: -; clone_size: -
cdr3_nt: TGCGCCAGCAGCCAAGATCCGACGGGGGGGCGTGAGACCCAGTACTTC; cdr3_aa: CASSQDPTGGRETQYF; j_call: TRBJ2-5; v_call: TRBV4-1; d_call: TRBD2; clone_size: -
cdr3_nt: TGCGCCAGCAGCCGAACCCCGGGACAGCGGAACACTGAAGCTTTCTTT; cdr3_aa: CASSRTPGQRNTEAFF; j_call: TRBJ1-1; v_call: TRBV4-1; d_call: TRBD1; clone_size: few
cdr3_nt: TGCGCCAGCAGCCTTTCCGGGACTAGCATGAATGAGCAGTTCTTC; cdr3_aa: CASSLSGTSMNEQFF; j_call: TRBJ2-1; v_call: TRBV5-1; d_call: TRBD2; clone_size: -
cdr3_nt: TGTGCCAGCAGCTTAGCACAAGGTCCGACTGAAGCTTTCTTT; cdr3_aa: CASSLAQGPTEAFF; j_call: TRBJ1-1; v_call: TRBV7-9; d_call: -; clone_size: -
cdr3_nt: TGCGCCAGCAGCTGGAGGACAGAGCCCACAGATACGCAGTATTTT; cdr3_aa: CASSWRTEPTDTQYF; j_call: TRBJ2-3; v_call: TRBV5-1; d_call: -; clone_size: few
cdr3_nt: TGTGCCAGCAGTTCCCCGGACAGGTTTACCTACAATGAGCAGTTCTTC; cdr3_aa: CASSSPDRFTYNEQFF; j_call: TRBJ2-1; v_call: TRBV12-3/TRBV12-4; d_call: TRBD1; clone_size: few
cdr3_nt: TGTGCCAGCAGTCCCCAGGGACTAGCCGGCGGGTTCGGGGAGCTGTTTTTT; cdr3_aa: CASSPQGLAGGFGELFF; j_call: TRBJ2-2; v_call: TRBV6-1; d_call: TRBD2; clone_size: few
cdr3_nt: TGTGCCAGCAGCTTGTTTGGAGGGGCAAACTATGGCTACACCTTC; cdr3_aa: CASSLFGGANYGYTF; j_call: TRBJ1-2; v_call: TRBV5-6; d_call: -; clone_size: few
cdr3_nt: -; cdr3_aa: CASSQDFGRGSFF; j_call: TRBJ1-1; v_call: TRBV4-2; d_call: -; clone_size: -
cdr3_nt: TGTGCCAGCAGTTTAAACGGACAAGAGACCCAGGACTTC; cdr3_aa: CASSLNGQETQDF; j_call: TRBJ2-5; v_call: TRBV28; d_call: -; clone_size: -